This TCR beta chain was captured by sequencing in a study of blood T cells in healthy people across ages (dated by TCRdb to between 2015 and 2016). At the level of the whole study: In model experiments, template switching captured roughly one uniquely barcoded TCR beta cDNA molecule for every two T cells. Using deep sequencing normalized with unique cDNA molecular identifiers, the study measured how TCR beta repertoire diversity changes with age. Four age groups were formed from the donors: young (average 16 years), middle-aged (approximately 40), aged (over 55) and long-lived (approximately 78). Donors of different ages were randomly distributed across sequencing lanes to avoid experimental bias. For two donors (one aged 18 to 30 and one aged 80 or older), the study analyzed two additional independent replicas of 1 million unique cDNA reads from the same blood draw.

To note about this clonotype: The specificity of this receptor is unknown. It has no much larger one-base neighbor in the sample; base qualities were not kept.

The germline V gene supplies CDR1 ENHRY and CDR2 SYGVKD. V trim: 5 bases; J trim: 4 bases; unmatched bases: 10. Measured from the cysteine to the phenylalanine, the CDR3 is 15 residues long. The read is trimmed to its CDR3 DNA, 45 bases read in frame from base 1. Systemically healthy Caucasian individuals from Russia, 39 in total and aged about 6 to 95 years, were included as donors. Roughly 10 milliliters of peripheral blood were drawn from each donor into EDTA-treated Vacutainer tubes. PBMCs were isolated by Ficoll-Paque density-gradient centrifugation, with at least 6.5 million obtained per sample. Total RNA was extracted from PBMCs with Trizol reagent, with at least 5.5 micrograms obtained per sample. For every donor, flow cytometry on a PBMC aliquot measured the percentage of naive CD45RAhigh/CD27high T cells. The library was produced with 5' RACE. Instrument on record: Illumina HiSeq 2500. A second 7 to 11 cycle PCR used a sample-barcoded 5' primer and a J-beta primer mix. A unique molecular identifier was introduced onto each TCR beta cDNA molecule by a template-switch 5' adaptor carrying 12 random nucleotides. Each sample yielded at least 3 million CDR3-containing paired-end reads. First-strand cDNA synthesis was performed from all RNA using the Mint cDNA synthesis kit, with priming by a TRBC-specific oligonucleotide. Following uracil-DNA glycosylase treatment, all cDNA underwent a first 18-cycle PCR with the universal primers M1SS and BC2_uni_R. On the study's bioinformatics: For normalization, 1 million high-quality reads, each with a distinct molecular identifier, were randomly selected from each sample. Reads with shared molecular identifiers were discarded instead of being binned into consensus sequences. CDR3 identification, clonotype clustering and error correction used MiTCR with a Q25 quality threshold and the strictest error-elimination algorithm. Lower-bound total TCR beta diversity was estimated with a nonparametric unseen species model using Euler transformation. TCRdb trimmed public reads at Q25 via fastp, called clones via MiXCR and kept in-frame beta chains. Identical CDR3 proteins give one entry, which carries the most common genes and DNA. The V and J calls and clone size are TCRdb's, not the authors'. The table for this sample lists about 640,000 distinct CDR3 sequences; around 54% of them were counted only once. In total, the top ten clones hold around 37% of the sample.

The full study reports these points: The long-lived group showed more naive CD4+ T cells, fewer expanded clones and increased TCR diversity than the aged group, suggesting age selection. Because profiling used bulk unsorted PBMCs, naive and antigen-experienced compartments could not be compared conclusively. Observed TCR beta diversity per million T cells fell roughly linearly with age, and a significant reduction was already apparent by age roughly 40. Estimates of total diversity based on one million sequenced T cells were regarded as lower bounds and as underestimates. Donor CMV infection status was unknown, potentially confounding age-related changes in expanded clonotypes. There was a strong correlation between observed TCR beta diversity and the percentage of naive T cells measured by flow cytometry.

The receptor was derived from a man aged 55 to 69 in good health. Sequenced material: blood. The V gene is TRBV10-3 and the J gene is TRBJ1-2, and 7 junctional nucleotides match TRBD1. The sequence in DNA is TGTGCCATCAGTCCGACCGACAGGGAAGCCTATGGCTACACCTTC. Protein translation: CAISPTDREAYGYTF.